This passage covers 6 T cell receptor beta chains from one sample sequenced in a study of T cell responses to AZD1222 COVID-19 vaccine. Measured with immunoSEQ multiplex PCR; TCRdb has only the in-frame clones, and not every one. The sample lists around 110,000 clones; roughly nine tenths were seen once. The source was peripheral blood, collected on day 0 of AZD1222 vaccination. The receptors were sampled from an adult in good health.

The chain links TRBV29-1 to TRBJ1-1; TRBD1 might be the D (6 bases). CDR3 length equals 13 residues. From germline, CDR1 is SQVTM and CDR2 ANQGSEA. The V and J ends lost 4 bases and 3 bases respectively, with 12 bases between them. In nucleotides, the CDR3 is TGCAGCGTTGTAGAGGGGGGGGACACTGAAGCTTTCTTT. Translating it yields CSVVEGGDTEAFF.

The chain combines TRBV18 with TRBJ1-1; D is perhaps TRBD1 (5 bases). CDR3 size: 13 residues. Trimming pared 5 bases from V and 3 bases from J, leaving 10 bases between. From germline, CDR1 is KGHSH and CDR2 LQKENI. CDR3 sequence reads: CASSYRIDTEAFF. CDR3 coding DNA: TGTGCCAGCTCATACAGGATTGACACTGAAGCTTTCTTT.

The CDR3: CASSGLAGGGTDTQYF. CDR3 bases: TGTGCCAGCAGCGGCCTAGCGGGCGGCGGCACAGATACGCAGTATTTT. This chain links TRBV9 with TRBJ2-3; the match to TRBD2 covers 8 bases. Germline CDR1 is SGDLS and CDR2 is YYNGEE. The CDR3 has 16 residues. V shed 3 bases and J 1 base; nucleotides not matched to a gene: 7. Variable domain in full (rest from reference TRBV9 and TRBJ2-3): DSGVTQTPKHLITATGQRVTLRCSPRSGDLSVYWYQQSLDQGLQFLIQYYNGEERAKGNILERFSAQQFPDLHSELNLSSLELGDSALYFCASSGLAGGGTDTQYFGPGTRLTVL.

This clone was seen a single time. The chain links TRBV7-9 to TRBJ1-2; D is uncertain. The CDR3 has 13 residues. CDR1 and CDR2 from the germline V gene are SEHNR and FQNEAQ (reference sequence). Trimming cost V 2 bases and J 2 bases, with 6 bases left between them. The CDR3 loop is CASSLTANYGYTF. The CDR3 DNA sequence: TGTGCCAGCAGCTTAACGGCGAACTATGGCTACACCTTC.

V gene TRBV28 combines with J gene TRBJ1-2; TRBD1 matches 10 bases. The CDR3 is 16 amino acids. Germline assignment: CDR1 MDHEN and CDR2 SYDVKM. V was pared by 10 bases and J by 1 base, with 12 bases of the junction left unmatched. The CDR3 DNA is TGTGCCATCAGAAAGGACAGGGGGGTATTTAACTATGGCTACACCTTC. This sequence encodes CAIRKDRGVFNYGYTF.

The V call is TRBV4-2, the J call TRBJ2-5; 11 bases agree with TRBD2. V lost 4 bases and J lost 4; bases outside the gene matches: 2. This CDR3 comprises 14 residues. Germline-derived CDR1 and CDR2 are LGHNA and YNFKEQ. DNA for the CDR3: TGTGCCAGCAGCCGCACTAGCGGGAGAGAGACCCAGTACTTC. As protein: CASSRTSGRETQYF.